This TCR beta chain is drawn from a study of Graves' ophthalmopathy and Graves' hyperthyroidism. Germline V gene data show CDR1 as LGHNA and CDR2 as YNFKEQ. Trimming pared 0 bases from V and 3 bases from J, leaving 8 bases between. The CDR3 sequence is 14 residues long. This clonotype was seen only a few times. RNA transcripts were the template, and TCR beta CDR3 regions were amplified from them. Following a first-round RT-PCR that used HTBI primers, a second-round multiplex PCR was carried out. MiXCR was run by TCRdb on the multiplex PCR reads, yielding one entry per CDR3 protein. The table has hundreds of thousands of distinct CDR3 sequences, roughly two fifths seen once.

This TCR came from an adult man with Graves' ophthalmopathy. The material sequenced was peripheral blood. The chain recombines TRBV4-2 with TRBJ1-2; no clear D gene. CDR3 DNA: TGTGCCAGCAGCCAAGATCTTGGGGACTATGGCTACACCTTC. Amino acid sequence: CASSQDLGDYGYTF.